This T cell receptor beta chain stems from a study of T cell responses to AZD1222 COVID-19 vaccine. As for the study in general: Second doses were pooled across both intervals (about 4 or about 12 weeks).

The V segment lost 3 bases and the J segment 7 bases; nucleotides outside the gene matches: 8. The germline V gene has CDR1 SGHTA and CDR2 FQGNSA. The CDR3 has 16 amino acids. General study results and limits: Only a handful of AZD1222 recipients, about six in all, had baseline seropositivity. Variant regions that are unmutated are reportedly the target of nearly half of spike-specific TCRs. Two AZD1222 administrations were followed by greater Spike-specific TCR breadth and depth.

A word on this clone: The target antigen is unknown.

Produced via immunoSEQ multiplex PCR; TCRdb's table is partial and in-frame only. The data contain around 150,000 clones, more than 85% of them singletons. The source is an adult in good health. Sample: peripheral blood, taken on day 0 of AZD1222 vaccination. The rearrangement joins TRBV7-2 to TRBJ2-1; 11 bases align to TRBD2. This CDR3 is CASSFLHSGGANEQFF. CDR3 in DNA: TGTGCCAGCAGCTTTCTCCATAGCGGGGGGGCAAATGAGCAGTTCTTC.